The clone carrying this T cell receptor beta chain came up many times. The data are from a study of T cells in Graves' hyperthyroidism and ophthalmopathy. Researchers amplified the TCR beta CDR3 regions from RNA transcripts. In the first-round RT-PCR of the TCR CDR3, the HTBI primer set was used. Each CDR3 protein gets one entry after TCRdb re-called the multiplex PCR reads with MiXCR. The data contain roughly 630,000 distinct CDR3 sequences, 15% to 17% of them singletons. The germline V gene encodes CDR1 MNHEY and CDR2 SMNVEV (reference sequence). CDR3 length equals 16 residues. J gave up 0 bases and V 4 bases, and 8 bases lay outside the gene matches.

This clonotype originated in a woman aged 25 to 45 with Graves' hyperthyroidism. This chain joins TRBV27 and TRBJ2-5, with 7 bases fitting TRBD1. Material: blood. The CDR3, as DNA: TGTGCCAGCAGTTCCCCCCCGACAGGGAACCAAGAGACCCAGTACTTC. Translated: CASSSPPTGNQETQYF.